This record looks at one TCR beta chain sequence and its context. The read finishes 3 residues shy of the CDR3 end, and the germline J gene is used to complete it. The data were obtained in a study of T cells in women clearing cervical HPV infection. Looking at the study overall: Case blood was drawn a median about 160 days after lesion detection.

Libraries were prepared by immunoSEQ multiplex PCR; TCRdb keeps only in-frame clonotypes and omits some of them. The sample table includes roughly 30,000 clones. Germline CDR1 and CDR2: SQVTM and ANQGSEA. This CDR3 contains 13 residues. The germline V and J ends were trimmed by 4 bases and 4 bases, with 13 bases remaining between them. This chain links TRBV29-1 with TRBJ1-1; D call uncertain. Sequences were obtained from blood buffy coat. This sequence was found in a woman between 18 and 69 years old with a cervical HPV16 infection that either progressed to CIN3+ or cleared (not recorded which). The CDR3 sequence: CSVALRVSTEAFF. The sequenced CDR3 bases are TGCAGCGTTGCACTTCGGGTCAGCACTGAA.